This TCR beta chain was found in a study of technical replicates of blood from a few donors. With V trimmed by 4 bases and J by 2 bases, 10 bases remained unmatched. CDR3 size: 17 residues. The germline CDR1 and CDR2 sequences are LGHNA and YNFKEQ. This clone occurred once. Here immunoSEQ multiplex PCR was the method, and the copy in TCRdb shows in-frame clones only, minus some. The repertoire holds about 75,000 clones, with approximately 90% as singletons. This receptor was identified in a human donor in good health. Sequenced sample: T cells isolated from PBMCs. This chain uses TRBV4-2 with TRBJ2-1; 8 bases line up with TRBD2. The CDR3, as DNA: TGTGCCAGCAGCCCATTTGAGCGGGAGCGACCCTACAATGAGCAGTTCTTC. Its protein product is CASSPFERERPYNEQFF.